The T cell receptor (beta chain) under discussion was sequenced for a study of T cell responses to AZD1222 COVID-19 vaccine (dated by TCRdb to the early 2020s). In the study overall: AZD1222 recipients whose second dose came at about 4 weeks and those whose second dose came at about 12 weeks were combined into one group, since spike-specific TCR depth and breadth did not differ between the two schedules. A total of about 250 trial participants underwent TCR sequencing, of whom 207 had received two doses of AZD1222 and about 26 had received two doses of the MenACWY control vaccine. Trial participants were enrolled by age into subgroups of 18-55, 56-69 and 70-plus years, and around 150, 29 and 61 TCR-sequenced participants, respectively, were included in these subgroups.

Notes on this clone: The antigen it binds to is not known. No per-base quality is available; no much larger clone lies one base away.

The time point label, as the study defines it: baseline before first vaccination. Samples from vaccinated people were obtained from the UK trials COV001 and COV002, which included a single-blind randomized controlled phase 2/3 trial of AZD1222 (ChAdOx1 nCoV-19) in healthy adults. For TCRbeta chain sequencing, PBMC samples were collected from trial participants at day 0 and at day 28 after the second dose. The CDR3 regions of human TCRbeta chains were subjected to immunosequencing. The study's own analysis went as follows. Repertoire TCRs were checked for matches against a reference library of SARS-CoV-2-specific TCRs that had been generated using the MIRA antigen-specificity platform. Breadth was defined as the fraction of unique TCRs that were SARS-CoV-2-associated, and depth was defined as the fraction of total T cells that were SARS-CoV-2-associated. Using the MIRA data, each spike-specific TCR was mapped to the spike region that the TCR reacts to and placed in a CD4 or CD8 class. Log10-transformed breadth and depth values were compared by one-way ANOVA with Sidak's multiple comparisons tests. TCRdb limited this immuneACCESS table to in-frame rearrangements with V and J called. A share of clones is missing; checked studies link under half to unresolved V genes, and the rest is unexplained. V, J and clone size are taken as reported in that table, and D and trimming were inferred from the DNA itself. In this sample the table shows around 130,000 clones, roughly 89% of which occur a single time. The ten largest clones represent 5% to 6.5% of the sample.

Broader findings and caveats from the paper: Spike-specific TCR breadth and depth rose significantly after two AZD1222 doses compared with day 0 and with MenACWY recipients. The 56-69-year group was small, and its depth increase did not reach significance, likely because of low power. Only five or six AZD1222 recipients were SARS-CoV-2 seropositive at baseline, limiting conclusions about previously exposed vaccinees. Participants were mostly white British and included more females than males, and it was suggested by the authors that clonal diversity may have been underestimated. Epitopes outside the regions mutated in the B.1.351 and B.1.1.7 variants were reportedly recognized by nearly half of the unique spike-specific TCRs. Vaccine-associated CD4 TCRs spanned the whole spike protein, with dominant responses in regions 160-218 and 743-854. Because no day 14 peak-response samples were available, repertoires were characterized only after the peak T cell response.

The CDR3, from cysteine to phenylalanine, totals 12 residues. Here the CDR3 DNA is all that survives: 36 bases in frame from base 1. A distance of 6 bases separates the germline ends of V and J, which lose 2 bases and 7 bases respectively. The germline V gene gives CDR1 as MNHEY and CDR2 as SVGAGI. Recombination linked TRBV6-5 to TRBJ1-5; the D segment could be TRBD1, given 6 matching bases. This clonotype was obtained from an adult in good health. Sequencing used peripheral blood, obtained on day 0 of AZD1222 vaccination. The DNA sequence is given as TGTGCCAGCAGTTACGGGGGCCAGCCCCAGCATTTT. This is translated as CASSYGGQPQHF.